This T cell receptor beta chain was retrieved from a study of beta chain features in type 1 diabetes. Findings of the study overall: It was not settled here whether HLA type affects TCRB rearrangement. A moderate, significant TCRB CDR3 shortening appeared in type 1 diabetes across four CD4+ subsets. Cells expressing TCR highly could be over-represented by cDNA sequencing.

Reverse transcribing all isolated RNA meant expressed TCRB transcripts were sequenced. Using immunoSEQ multiplex PCR, the repertoire was profiled, and TCRdb retains in-frame clones only, with some absent. Of 300,000 to 400,000 clones in the sample, around a tenth were seen once. Germline-derived CDR1 and CDR2 are LNHDA and SQIVND (reference sequence). This CDR3 spans 14 amino acids. With 5 bases clipped from V and 6 bases from J, the junction kept 5 bases outside the gene matches. As regards this clone: The target antigen is unknown.

The specimen sequenced was central memory CD4+ T cells from blood. This chain connects TRBV19 to TRBJ1-5; 9 nucleotides match TRBD1. This sequence originates from a man younger than 40 with type 1 diabetes. CDR3 loop: CASSSQGAFQPQHF. The CDR3 DNA reads as TGTGCCAGTAGTTCACAGGGGGCCTTTCAGCCCCAGCATTTT.